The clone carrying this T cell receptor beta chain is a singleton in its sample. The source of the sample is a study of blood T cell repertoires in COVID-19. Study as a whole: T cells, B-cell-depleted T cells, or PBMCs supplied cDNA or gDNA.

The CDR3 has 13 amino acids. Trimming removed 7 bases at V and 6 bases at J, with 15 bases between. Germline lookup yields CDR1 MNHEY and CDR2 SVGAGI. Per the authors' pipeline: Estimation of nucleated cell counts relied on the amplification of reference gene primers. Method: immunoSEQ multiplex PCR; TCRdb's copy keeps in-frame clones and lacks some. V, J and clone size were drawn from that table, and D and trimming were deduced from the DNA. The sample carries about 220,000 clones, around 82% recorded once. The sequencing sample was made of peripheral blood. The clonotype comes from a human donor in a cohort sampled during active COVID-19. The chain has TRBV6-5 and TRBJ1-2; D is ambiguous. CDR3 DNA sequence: TGTGCCAGCACGGGCAGAAGGACTGATGGCTACACCTTC. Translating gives CASTGRRTDGYTF.